This T cell receptor beta chain was sequenced in a study of T-cell reconstitution after alpha-beta-depleted transplantation in children. Preparation of the TCRbeta library involved a method that used unique molecular identifiers. TCRdb re-analysed the PCR reads in MiXCR, keeping a single row per CDR3 protein. The sample yields 400,000 to 500,000 distinct CDR3 sequences, 11% seen once. This clonotype appeared a few times. Per the germline V gene, CDR1 is MNHEY and CDR2 is SMNVEV (reference sequence). Trimming left V 5 bases short and J 4 bases short, with 15 bases between. The CDR3 is 15 residues long.

This chain joins TRBV27 and TRBJ1-3; D unresolved. This sequence was found in a human donor who donated a stem cell graft to a child with acute myeloid leukemia. The input for sequencing was PBMCs from the stem cell graft donor, taken from the stem cell graft. The CDR3 sequence: CASSRTGPRGNTIYF. The CDR3 DNA sequence: TGTGCCAGCAGTAGGACCGGGCCCCGAGGAAACACCATATATTTT.